The 12 T cell receptor beta chains below all came from one sample that was sequenced in a study of shared clonotypes between healthy human individuals. TCRdb's copy holds only in-frame clones and misses some; the assay was immunoSEQ multiplex PCR. The repertoire holds millions of clones, with roughly 94% as singletons. The sequenced sample was naive CD4+ T cells sorted from blood. Specified subset: CD45RA+ positively selected. The source is a man younger than 30 in good health.

The chain uses TRBV4-2 and TRBJ2-2; D remains unclear. This CDR3 is built from 16 residues. Looked up from germline, CDR1 is LGHNA and CDR2 is YNFKEQ. The V and J ends lost 0 bases and 1 base respectively, with 9 bases between them. In nucleotides, the CDR3 is TGTGCCAGCAGCCAAGAGTTACTGAAGAACACCGGGGAGCTGTTTTTT. Protein sequence: CASSQELLKNTGELFF.

The chain recombines TRBV6-1 with TRBJ1-5; 8 nucleotides align to TRBD1. Germline V gives CDR1 MNHNS, CDR2 SASEGT. J lost 2 bases, V lost 2 bases, and 11 bases had no gene match. The CDR3 sequence is 18 residues long. This chain's CDR3 is CASSERTGLDLGNQPQHF. CDR3 nucleotides: TGTGCCAGCAGTGAAAGGACAGGGCTTGATTTGGGCAATCAGCCCCAGCATTTT.

The rearrangement links TRBV5-1 to TRBJ2-7; D gene unclear. Per the germline V gene, CDR1 is SGHRS and CDR2 is YFSETQ. The V end lost 3 bases, the J end lost 9 bases, and 16 bases lay between the germline ends. The CDR3 is made up of 13 amino acids. The CDR3 region is CASSSPNSGAQYF. The CDR3, as DNA: TGCGCCAGCAGCTCGCCCAATTCAGGCGCGCAGTACTTC. The full variable domain, its missing parts supplied by reference TRBV5-1 and TRBJ2-7, is KAGVTQTPRYLIKTRGQQVTLSCSPISGHRSVSWYQQTPGQGLQFLFEYFSETQRNKGNFPGRFSGRQFSNSRSEMNVSTLELGDSALYLCASSSPNSGAQYFGPGTRLTVT.

The chain carries TRBV5-8 and TRBJ1-4, with D maybe TRBD1 (6 bases). This CDR3 has 15 residues. Germline CDR1 SGHTS, CDR2 YDEGEE. The V end lost 4 bases, the J end lost 7 bases, and 17 bases lay between the germline ends. The CDR3 nucleotides are TGTGCCAGCAGCATCCGGACAGTGGGTCGTGAAAAACTGTTTTTT. It encodes CASSIRTVGREKLFF. The full variable domain, rest sourced from reference TRBV5-8 and TRBJ1-4, is EAGVTQSPTHLIKTRGQQATLRCSPISGHTSVYWYQQALGLGLQFLLWYDEGEERNRGNFPPRFSGRQFPNYSSELNVNALELEDSALYLCASSIRTVGREKLFFGSGTQLSVL.

This chain uses TRBV25-1 with TRBJ1-5; D call uncertain. With 5 bases removed from V and 4 bases from J, the gap between germline ends came to 12 bases. In germline, CDR1 is MGHDK, CDR2 SYGVNS. This CDR3 region has 14 residues. CDR3 sequence: CASSQVGMNQPQHF. The CDR3 DNA is TGTGCCAGCAGTCAGGTAGGGATGAATCAGCCCCAGCATTTT.

This chain joins TRBV9 and TRBJ2-3; D not resolved. Trimming pared 0 bases from V and 2 bases from J, leaving 13 bases between. Per the germline V gene, CDR1 is SGDLS and CDR2 is YYNGEE. The CDR3 covers 16 residues. Here the CDR3 reads CASSVASSVYTDTQYF. Here the CDR3 DNA reads TGTGCCAGCAGCGTAGCTTCCAGTGTCTACACAGATACGCAGTATTTT.

On this clone itself: The same CDR3 is also encoded by other DNA sequences in this sample. The rearrangement uses TRBV25-1 and TRBJ2-2; possibly TRBD1 for D (5 bases). CDR1 and CDR2 (germline): MGHDK, SYGVNS. This CDR3 contains 14 residues. With 6 bases removed from V and 1 base from J, the gap between germline ends came to 9 bases. The CDR3 loop is CASSPRENTGELFF. The CDR3 bases are TGTGCCAGCAGCCCCAGGGAGAACACCGGGGAGCTGTTTTTT.

The CDR3 sequence: CASSQDILGTGNTIYF. As DNA, the CDR3 is TGCGCCAGCAGCCAAGATATTTTAGGGACAGGAAACACCATATATTTT. J is TRBJ1-3 and V is TRBV4-1, with a weak D call TRBD1 (6 bases). The germline V and J ends were trimmed by 0 bases and 4 bases, with 13 bases remaining between them. This CDR3 has 16 amino acids. Germline CDR1 MGHRA, CDR2 YSYEKL.

This chain uses TRBV9 with TRBJ2-3; 9 bases fit TRBD1. This CDR3 comprises 15 residues. The V gene end was trimmed by 3 bases and the J gene end by 10 bases; junction bases not matched to a gene: 12. Germline lookup yields CDR1 SGDLS and CDR2 YYNGEE. The CDR3 DNA reads as TGTGCCAGCAGCGCTGGGACAGGGCCGGGGGGTTCGCAGTATTTT. This gives the protein CASSAGTGPGGSQYF.

The chain joins TRBV30 to TRBJ1-6; no firm D call. The V gene lost 4 bases and the J gene lost 7 bases, with 14 bases spanning the gap. This CDR3 has 14 amino acids. The V gene's germline CDR1 is GTSNPN and CDR2 SVGIG (reference sequence). The CDR3 reads CAWKLKTRNSPLHF. The CDR3 nucleotides are TGTGCCTGGAAACTCAAAACTAGAAATTCACCCCTCCACTTT.

The chain recombines TRBV15 with TRBJ2-7; D not resolved. The germline V gene encodes CDR1 LNHNV and CDR2 YYDKDF (reference sequence). Trimming shortened V by 0 bases and J by 2 bases, and 5 bases separated the two germline ends. The CDR3 consists of 13 residues. This CDR3 reads CATSREGTYEQYF. CDR3 coding DNA: TGTGCCACCAGCAGAGAGGGCACCTACGAGCAGTACTTC.

The gene calls are TRBV4-1 and TRBJ2-7; D possibly corresponds to TRBD1 (8 bases). The CDR3 runs to 15 residues. The V gene lost 3 bases and the J gene lost 4 bases, with 16 bases spanning the gap. Germline V gives CDR1 MGHRA, CDR2 YSYEKL. In DNA, the CDR3 is TGCGCCAGCAGCCAGGGCAGGGGGCGGGAGTACGAGCAGTACTTC. It codes for CASSQGRGREYEQYF.